This TCR beta chain is drawn from a study of blood T cell repertoires in COVID-19. This table comes from immunoSEQ multiplex PCR, and its TCRdb copy is limited to in-frame clones, with some not included. The sample has about 200,000 clones, 86% seen once. Cohort assignment relied on participant-reported clinical history. Germline CDR1 reads SGHTA; CDR2 reads FQGTGA. Trimming cost V 2 bases and J 4 bases; bases outside gene matches: 7. This CDR3 comprises 17 residues. This sequence originates from a man aged 40-55 years with acute COVID-19. The sample taken for sequencing was PBMCs or T cells enriched from blood (not recorded which). The chain recombines TRBV7-3 with TRBJ2-2, with 10 positions matching TRBD1. CDR3 amino acids: CASSLDWGTGVTGELFF. The DNA of the CDR3 is TGTGCCAGCAGCTTAGATTGGGGGACAGGGGTCACCGGGGAGCTGTTTTTT.